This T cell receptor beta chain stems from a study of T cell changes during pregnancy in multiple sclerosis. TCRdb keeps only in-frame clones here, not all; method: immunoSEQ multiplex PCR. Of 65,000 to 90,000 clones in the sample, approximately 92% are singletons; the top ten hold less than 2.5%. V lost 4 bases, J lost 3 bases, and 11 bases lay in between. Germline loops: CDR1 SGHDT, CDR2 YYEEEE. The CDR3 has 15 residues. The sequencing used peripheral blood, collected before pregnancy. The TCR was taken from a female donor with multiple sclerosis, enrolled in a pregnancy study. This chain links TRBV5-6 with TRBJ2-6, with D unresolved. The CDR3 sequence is CASSKTVVGANVLTF. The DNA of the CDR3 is TGTGCCAGCAGCAAGACTGTAGTTGGGGCCAACGTCCTGACTTTC. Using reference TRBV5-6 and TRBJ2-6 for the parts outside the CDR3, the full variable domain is DAGVTQSPTHLIKTRGQQVTLRCSPKSGHDTVSWYQQALGQGPQFIFQYYEEEERQRGNFPDRFSGHQFPNYSSELNVNALLLGDSALYLCASSKTVVGANVLTFGAGSRLTVL.